Listed here are 5 T cell receptor beta chains from one sample, sequenced in a study of beta chain features in type 1 diabetes. What was sequenced were expressed TCRB transcripts, since all of the isolated RNA had been reverse transcribed. TCRdb's table, derived via immunoSEQ multiplex PCR, lists solely in-frame clones and lacks some. Of 430,000 or so clones listed, about 10% are singletons. Source material: naive CD4+ T cells from blood. These receptor sequences come from a woman younger than 30 in good health.

The rearrangement uses TRBV10-3 and TRBJ2-7; D gene unclear. With 4 bases removed from V and 0 bases from J, the gap between germline ends came to 7 bases. The CDR3 spans 13 residues. Germline loops: CDR1 ENHRY, CDR2 SYGVKD. CDR3 protein: CAISGTGSYEQYV. The CDR3 nucleotides are TGTGCCATCAGTGGGACGGGCTCCTACGAGCAGTACGTC.

As DNA, the CDR3 is TGTGCCTGGGGGACTTGGGACAGGGCCTCCTACGAGCAGTACTTC. Residues: CAWGTWDRASYEQYF. This chain uses TRBV30 with TRBJ2-7; 9 nucleotides line up with TRBD1. V dropped 5 bases and J dropped 0; count of bases not matched to a gene: 8. The length of the CDR3 is 15 residues. Germline CDR1 reads GTSNPN; CDR2 reads SVGIG (reference sequence). Looking up the rest from reference TRBV30 and TRBJ2-7 gives the full variable domain: SQTIHQWPATLVQPVGSPLSLECTVEGTSNPNLYWYRQAAGRGLQLLFYSVGIGQISSEVPQNLSASRPQDRQFILSSKKLLLSDSGFYLCAWGTWDRASYEQYFGPGTRLTVT.

V is TRBV7-9 and J is TRBJ2-1, with 16 nucleotides matching TRBD2. The V gene end was trimmed by 6 bases and the J gene end by 6 bases; junction bases not matched to a gene: 14. The V gene's germline CDR1 is SEHNR and CDR2 FQNEAQ (reference sequence). The CDR3 extends over 19 amino acids. DNA for the CDR3: TGTGCCAGCAGTTTTCGCAAAACCGGGACTAGCGGGAGGGGCAATGAGCAGTTCTTC. This encodes CASSFRKTGTSGRGNEQFF. Full variable domain (remainder filled in from reference TRBV7-9 and TRBJ2-1): DTGVSQNPRHKITKRGQNVTFRCDPISEHNRLYWYRQTLGQGPEFLTYFQNEAQLEKSRLLSDRFSAERPKGSFSTLEIQRTEQGDSAMYLCASSFRKTGTSGRGNEQFFGPGTRLTVL.

This clone was detected once. The V call is TRBV7-2, the J call TRBJ1-5, with a weak D call TRBD1 (5 bases). Per the germline V gene, CDR1 is SGHTA and CDR2 is FQGNSA. With 0 bases removed from V and 3 bases from J, the gap between germline ends came to 9 bases. This CDR3 is built from 15 residues. CDR3 residues: CASSLASRANQPQHF. CDR3 bases: TGTGCCAGCAGCTTAGCGAGCAGGGCCAATCAGCCCCAGCATTTT. The full variable domain, in which reference TRBV7-2 and TRBJ1-5 provide the parts outside the CDR3, is GAGVSQSPSNKVTEKGKDVELRCDPISGHTALYWYRQSLGQGLEFLIYFQGNSAPDKSGLPSDRFSAERTGGSVSTLTIQRTQQEDSAVYLCASSLASRANQPQHFGDGTRLSIL.

This clone has more than one count but fewer than ten. The J gene is TRBJ2-5, the V gene TRBV14; TRBD1 aligns across 9 bases. The germline V gene encodes CDR1 SGHDN and CDR2 FVKESK. J lost 1 base, V lost 6 bases, and 6 bases had no gene match. There are 15 residues in the CDR3. CDR3 residues: CASSLGGQGQETQYF. The CDR3 DNA reads as TGTGCCAGCAGTCTTGGGGGACAGGGCCAAGAGACCCAGTACTTC.